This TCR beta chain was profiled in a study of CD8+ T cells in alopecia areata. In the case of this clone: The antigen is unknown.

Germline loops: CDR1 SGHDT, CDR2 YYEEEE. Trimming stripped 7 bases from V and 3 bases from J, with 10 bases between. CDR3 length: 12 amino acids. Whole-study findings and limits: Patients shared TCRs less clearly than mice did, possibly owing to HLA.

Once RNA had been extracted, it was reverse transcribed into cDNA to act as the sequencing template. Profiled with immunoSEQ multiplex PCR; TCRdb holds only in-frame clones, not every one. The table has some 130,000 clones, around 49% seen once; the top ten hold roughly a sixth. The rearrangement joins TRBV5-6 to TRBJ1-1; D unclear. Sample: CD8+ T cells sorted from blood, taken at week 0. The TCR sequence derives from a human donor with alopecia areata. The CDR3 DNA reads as TGTGCCAGCGCCTATTTGGACACTGAAGCTTTCTTT. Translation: CASAYLDTEAFF. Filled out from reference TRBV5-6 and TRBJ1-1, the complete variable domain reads DAGVTQSPTHLIKTRGQQVTLRCSPKSGHDTVSWYQQALGQGPQFIFQYYEEEERQRGNFPDRFSGHQFPNYSSELNVNALLLGDSALYLCASAYLDTEAFFGQGTRLTVV.